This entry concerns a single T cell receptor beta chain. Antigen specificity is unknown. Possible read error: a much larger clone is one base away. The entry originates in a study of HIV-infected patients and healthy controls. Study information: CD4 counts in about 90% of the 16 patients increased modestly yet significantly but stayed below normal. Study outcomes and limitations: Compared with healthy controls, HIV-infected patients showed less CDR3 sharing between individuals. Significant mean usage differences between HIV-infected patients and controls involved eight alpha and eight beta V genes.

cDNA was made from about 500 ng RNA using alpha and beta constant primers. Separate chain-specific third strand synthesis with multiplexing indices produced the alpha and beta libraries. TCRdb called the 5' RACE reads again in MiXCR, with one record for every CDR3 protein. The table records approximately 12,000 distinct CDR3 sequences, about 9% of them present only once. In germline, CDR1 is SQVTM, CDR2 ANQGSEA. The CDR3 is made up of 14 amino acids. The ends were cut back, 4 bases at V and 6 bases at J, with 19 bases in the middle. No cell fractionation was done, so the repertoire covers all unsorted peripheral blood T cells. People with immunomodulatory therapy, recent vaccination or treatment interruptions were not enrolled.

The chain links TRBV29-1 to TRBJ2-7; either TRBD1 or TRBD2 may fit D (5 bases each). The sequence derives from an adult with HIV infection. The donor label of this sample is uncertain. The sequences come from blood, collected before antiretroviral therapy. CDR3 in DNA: TGCAGCGTTGGCAGTGGGGGTTATCAATGCGAGCAGTACTTC. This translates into CSVGSGGYQCEQYF.